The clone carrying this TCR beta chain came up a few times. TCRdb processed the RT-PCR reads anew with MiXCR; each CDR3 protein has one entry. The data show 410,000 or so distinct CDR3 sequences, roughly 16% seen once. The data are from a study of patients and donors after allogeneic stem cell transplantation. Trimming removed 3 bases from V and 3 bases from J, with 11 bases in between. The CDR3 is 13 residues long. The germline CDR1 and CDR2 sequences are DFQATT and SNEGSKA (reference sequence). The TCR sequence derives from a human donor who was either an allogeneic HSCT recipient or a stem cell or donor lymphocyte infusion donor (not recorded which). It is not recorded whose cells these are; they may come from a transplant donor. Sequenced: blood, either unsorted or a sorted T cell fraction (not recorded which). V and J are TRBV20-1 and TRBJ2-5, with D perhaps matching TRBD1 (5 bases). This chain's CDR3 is CSASPTGEETQYF. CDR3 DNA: TGCAGTGCTAGTCCCACAGGTGAAGAGACCCAGTACTTC.